The present T cell receptor beta chain was sequenced within a study of identical twins. After template switching added a universal primer site, the resulting cDNA carried unique molecular identifiers. TCRdb analysed the 5' RACE reads with MiXCR anew, one entry per CDR3 protein. The sample yields 210,000 or so distinct CDR3 sequences, 7.5% seen once. This CDR3 has 18 amino acids. Per the germline V gene, CDR1 is LNHNV and CDR2 is YYDKDF (reference sequence). Trimming shortened V by 4 bases and J by 5 bases, and 24 bases separated the two germline ends. Whole-study results and caveats: Reduced insertions were recorded for abundant cord blood beta clonotypes, with no such pattern in memory repertoires. Sequences that were beta out-of-frame showed weaker excess twin sharing.

This clonotype was seen more than once but under ten times. Its cognate antigen is unknown. The sample was also linked to a second study, of yellow fever vaccine responses in identical twins.

This TCR came from a woman aged 18-29 years in good health. The sample comprised memory (CD45RO+) T cells sorted from blood. The rearrangement joins TRBV15 to TRBJ2-1; D remains unclear. The CDR3 nucleotides are TGTGCCACCAGCACCGGAAGGTTCAATCCCTCCATGAACAATGAGCAGTTCTTC. Amino acids: CATSTGRFNPSMNNEQFF. Supplemented by reference TRBV15 and TRBJ2-1, the full variable domain reads DAMVIQNPRYQVTQFGKPVTLSCSQTLNHNVMYWYQQKSSQAPKLLFHYYDKDFNNEADTPDNFQSRRPNTSFCFLDIRSPGLGDTAMYLCATSTGRFNPSMNNEQFFGPGTRLTVL.